This T cell receptor (beta chain) derives from a study of T-cell memory formation after mild COVID-19. Across the study: Largely donor-specific TCR clusters were found. Points from the study as a whole: A second wave of clones peaked on day 37, and their SARS-CoV-2 specificity went unconfirmed. A balance of CD4 and CD8 characterized clones contracting day 15 to 85, whereas later expanders leaned CD4+.

Libraries for TCRalpha and TCRbeta carried sample barcodes and unique molecular identifiers via 5'RACE. TCRdb reprocessed the 5' RACE reads with MiXCR, giving one entry per CDR3 protein. The sample yields 250,000 or so distinct CDR3 sequences, 18% seen once. This clonotype was seen only a few times. Its antigen remains unknown. The ends were cut back, 2 bases at V and 2 bases at J, with 19 bases in the middle. Germline V gene sequence: CDR1 SGHRS, CDR2 YFSETQ. This CDR3 is built from 17 residues. The sequencing sample was made of PBMCs or a T cell subset sorted from them (not recorded which). This TCR was sampled from a young man who had mild COVID-19 (a few samples of this study predate the infection). Cell type and time point are not known. The chain recombines TRBV5-1 with TRBJ2-5, with unresolved D. CDR3: CASSFGLSALGQETQYF. The CDR3 region has the DNA TGCGCCAGCAGCTTTGGATTATCGGCTCTAGGACAAGAGACCCAGTACTTC.